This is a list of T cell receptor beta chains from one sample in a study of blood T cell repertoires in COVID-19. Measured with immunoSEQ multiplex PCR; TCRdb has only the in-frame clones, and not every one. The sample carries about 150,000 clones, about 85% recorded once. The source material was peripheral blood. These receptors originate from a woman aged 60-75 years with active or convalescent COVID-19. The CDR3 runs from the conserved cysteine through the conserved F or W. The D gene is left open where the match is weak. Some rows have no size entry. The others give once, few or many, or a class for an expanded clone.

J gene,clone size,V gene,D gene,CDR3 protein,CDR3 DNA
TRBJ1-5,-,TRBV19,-,CASTLGRGWQPQHF,TGTGCCAGTACTTTGGGGAGGGGATGGCAGCCCCAGCATTTT
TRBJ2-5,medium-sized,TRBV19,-,CASRQAGETQYF,TGTGCCAGTAGACAAGCGGGAGAGACCCAGTACTTC
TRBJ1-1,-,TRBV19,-,CASRTIPGMDTEAFF,TGTGCCAGTAGGACGATTCCGGGGATGGACACTGAAGCTTTCTTT
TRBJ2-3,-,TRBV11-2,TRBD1,CASTMDRVINTQYF,TGTGCCAGCACCATGGACAGGGTCATAAATACGCAGTATTTT
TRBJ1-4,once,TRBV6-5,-,CATEEWGDGEKLFF,TGTGCCACGGAAGAATGGGGGGACGGGGAAAAACTGTTTTTT
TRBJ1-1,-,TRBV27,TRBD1,CASVRDRAGTEAFF,TGTGCCAGCGTCCGGGACAGGGCGGGCACTGAAGCTTTCTTT
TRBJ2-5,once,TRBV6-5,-,CASSYRGYQETQYF,TGTGCCAGCAGTTATAGGGGGTACCAAGAGACCCAGTACTTC
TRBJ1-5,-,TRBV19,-,CASSIVGNGLQPQHF,TGTGCCAGTAGTATAGTGGGAAACGGACTTCAGCCCCAGCATTTT
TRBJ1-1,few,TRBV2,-,CASSGRVFTEAFF,TGTGCCAGCAGTGGTCGAGTTTTCACTGAAGCTTTCTTT
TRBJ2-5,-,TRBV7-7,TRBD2,CASSSGLAGSLETQYF,TGTGCTAGCAGCTCCGGACTAGCGGGGAGTCTGGAGACCCAGTACTTC
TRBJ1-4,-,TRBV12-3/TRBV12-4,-,CASSLRTAEKLFF,TGTGCCAGCAGTTTACGGACAGCCGAAAAACTGTTTTTT
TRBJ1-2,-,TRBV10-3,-,CAISDSTGFNYGYTF,TGTGCCATCAGTGATTCGACAGGATTTAACTATGGCTACACCTTC
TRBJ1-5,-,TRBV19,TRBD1,CASSRGQGAWSNQPQHF,TGTGCCAGTAGTAGGGGACAGGGGGCCTGGAGCAATCAGCCCCAGCATTTT
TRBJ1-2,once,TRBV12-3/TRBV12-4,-,CASSSGEIYGYTF,TGTGCCAGCAGCTCAGGGGAGATCTATGGCTACACCTTC
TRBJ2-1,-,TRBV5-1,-,CASSLALTSLSNEQFF,TGCGCCAGCAGCTTGGCCCTGACTAGTCTTTCCAATGAGCAGTTCTTC
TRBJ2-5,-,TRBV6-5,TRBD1,CASHPAGGVGETQYF,TGTGCCAGCCATCCGGCAGGGGGCGTCGGGGAGACCCAGTACTTC
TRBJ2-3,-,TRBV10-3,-,CAISLLGEVTDTQYF,TGTGCCATCAGTTTACTGGGGGAGGTCACAGATACGCAGTATTTT
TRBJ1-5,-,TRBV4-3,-,CASSQGSRVGQPQHF,TGCGCCAGCAGCCAAGGTTCGAGGGTAGGACAGCCCCAGCATTTT
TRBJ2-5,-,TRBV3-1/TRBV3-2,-,CASSQGGVAGETQYF,TGTGCCAGCAGCCAAGGGGGGGTAGCTGGGGAGACCCAGTACTTC
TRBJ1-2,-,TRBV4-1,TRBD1,CASSPGTGKKNYGYTF,TGCGCCAGCAGCCCAGGGACAGGGAAAAAGAACTATGGCTACACCTTC
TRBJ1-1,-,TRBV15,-,CATSRGDGGDTEAFF,TGTGCCACCAGCAGAGGTGACGGAGGGGACACTGAAGCTTTCTTT
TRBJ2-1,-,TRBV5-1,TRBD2,CASSPPGGLGNEQFF,TGCGCCAGCAGCCCCCCCGGGGGGTTGGGGAATGAGCAGTTCTTC
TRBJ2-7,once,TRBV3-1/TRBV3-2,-,CASSRPTGPSSYEQYF,TGTGCCAGCAGTCGACCCACAGGTCCGAGCTCCTACGAGCAGTACTTC
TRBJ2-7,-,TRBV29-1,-,CSARGGLHEQYF,TGCAGCGCCCGTGGCGGGCTCCACGAGCAGTACTTC
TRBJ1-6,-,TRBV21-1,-,CASSKAGDSNSPLHF,TGTGCCAGCAGCAAAGCGGGGGACAGCAATTCACCCCTCCACTTT
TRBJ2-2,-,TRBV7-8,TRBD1,CASSLVGTGGPILGGELFF,TGTGCCAGCAGCTTAGTCGGGACAGGGGGCCCCATTTTAGGCGGGGAGCTGTTTTTT
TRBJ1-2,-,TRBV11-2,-,CASSPLVSGTPSFYGYTF,TGTGCCAGCAGCCCCCTTGTCTCGGGGACACCTTCTTTCTATGGCTACACCTTC
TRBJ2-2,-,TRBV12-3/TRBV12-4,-,CASSLQAGELFF,TGTGCCAGCAGTTTACAGGCCGGGGAGCTGTTTTTT
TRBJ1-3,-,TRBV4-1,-,CASSQGGGRSGNTIYF,TGCGCCAGCAGCCAAGGGGGCGGTCGGTCTGGAAACACCATATATTTT
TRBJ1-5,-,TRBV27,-,CASGRQNSNQPQHF,TGTGCCAGCGGACGACAGAATAGCAATCAGCCCCAGCATTTT
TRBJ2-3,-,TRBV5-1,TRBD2,CASSLARGGTDTQYF,TGCGCCAGCAGCTTGGCGCGGGGGGGCACAGATACGCAGTATTTT
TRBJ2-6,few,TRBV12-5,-,CASGLVGGSGANVLTF,TGTGCTAGTGGTTTGGTTGGGGGGTCTGGGGCCAACGTCCTGACTTTC
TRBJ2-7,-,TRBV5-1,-,CASSLLYSSPEQYF,TGCGCCAGCAGCTTGTTGTACAGCTCGCCCGAGCAGTACTTC
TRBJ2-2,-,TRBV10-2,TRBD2,CASSGARSGGGPDGTGELFF,TGCGCCAGCAGTGGAGCGCGGTCTGGCGGGGGGCCCGATGGCACCGGGGAGCTGTTTTTT
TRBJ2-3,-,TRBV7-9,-,CASSRGATSTDTQYF,TGTGCCAGCAGCCGGGGTGCAACTAGCACAGATACGCAGTATTTT
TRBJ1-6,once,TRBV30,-,CAWSVRGNSPLHF,TGTGCCTGGAGTGTACGGGGGAATTCACCCCTCCACTTT
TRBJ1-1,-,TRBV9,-,CASSQSGTVNTEAFF,TGTGCCAGCAGCCAGTCCGGGACTGTGAACACTGAAGCTTTCTTT
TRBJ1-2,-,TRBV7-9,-,CASSLFDSPNYGYTF,TGTGCCAGCAGCTTATTTGACAGTCCTAACTATGGCTACACCTTC
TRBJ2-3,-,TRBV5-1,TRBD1,CASSISGQTSTDTQYF,TGCGCCAGCAGCATCTCGGGACAGACTAGCACAGATACGCAGTATTTT
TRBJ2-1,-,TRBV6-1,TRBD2,CASSATSGGAFYNEQFF,TGTGCCAGCAGTGCGACTAGCGGGGGGGCCTTCTACAATGAGCAGTTCTTC
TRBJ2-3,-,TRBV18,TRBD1,CASSLQGIADTQYF,TGTGCCAGCTCACTACAGGGGATTGCAGATACGCAGTATTTT
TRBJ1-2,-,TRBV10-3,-,CAIRPEAGGKYGYTF,TGTGCCATCAGGCCAGAGGCGGGGGGGAAGTATGGCTACACCTTC
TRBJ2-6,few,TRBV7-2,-,CASSPMRSGANVLTF,TGTGCCAGCAGCCCCATGAGATCTGGGGCCAACGTCCTGACTTTC
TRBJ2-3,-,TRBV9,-,CASSVGSERSTDTQYF,TGTGCCAGCAGCGTAGGGAGTGAGCGGAGCACAGATACGCAGTATTTT
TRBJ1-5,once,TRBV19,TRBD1,CASSRGGYSNQPQHF,TGTGCCAGTAGTCGAGGGGGCTATAGCAATCAGCCCCAGCATTTT
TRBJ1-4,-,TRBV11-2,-,CASSLGWTGAAEKLFF,TGTGCCAGCAGCTTGGGCTGGACGGGAGCTGCGGAAAAACTGTTTTTT
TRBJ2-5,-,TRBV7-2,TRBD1,CASSGTAQETQYF,TGTGCCAGCAGCGGGACAGCACAAGAGACCCAGTACTTC
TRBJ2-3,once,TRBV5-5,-,CASSFGLASTDTQYF,TGTGCCAGCAGCTTTGGATTAGCTAGCACAGATACGCAGTATTTT
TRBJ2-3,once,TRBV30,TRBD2,CAWSPSASGATDTQYF,TGTGCCTGGAGTCCCTCGGCTAGCGGGGCCACAGATACGCAGTATTTT
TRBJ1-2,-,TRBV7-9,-,CASSKSRGLNGYTF,TGTGCCAGCAGCAAAAGCAGGGGCTTGAATGGCTACACCTTC